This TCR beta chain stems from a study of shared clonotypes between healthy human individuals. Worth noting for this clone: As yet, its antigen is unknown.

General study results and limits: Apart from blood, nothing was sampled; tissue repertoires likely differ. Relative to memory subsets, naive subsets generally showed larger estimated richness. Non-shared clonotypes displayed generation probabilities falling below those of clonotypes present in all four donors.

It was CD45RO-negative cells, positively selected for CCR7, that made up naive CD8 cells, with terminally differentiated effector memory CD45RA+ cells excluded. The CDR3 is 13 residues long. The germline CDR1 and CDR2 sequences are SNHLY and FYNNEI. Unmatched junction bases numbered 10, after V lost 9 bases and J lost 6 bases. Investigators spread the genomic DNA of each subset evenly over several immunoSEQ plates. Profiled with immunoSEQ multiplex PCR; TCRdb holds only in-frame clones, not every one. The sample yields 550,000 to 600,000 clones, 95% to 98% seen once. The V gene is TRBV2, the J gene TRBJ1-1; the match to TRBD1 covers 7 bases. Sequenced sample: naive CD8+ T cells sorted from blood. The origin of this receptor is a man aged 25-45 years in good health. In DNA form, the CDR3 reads TGTGCCAGAAACAGGGGAGTGGGGCCTGAAGCTTTCTTT. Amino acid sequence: CARNRGVGPEAFF.